The subject of this entry is one T cell receptor (beta chain). Its antigen remains undetermined. No much larger clone is present one base from it, and per-base qualities are unavailable. This sample was taken from a study of cytomegalovirus exposure and HLA in healthy donors (dated by TCRdb to the late 2010s). Regarding the research as a whole: According to an earlier analysis of a few hundred of the donors, about 179 million T cells yielded 117 million unique TCR beta sequences and around 300 Gb of sequence data. About 280 gigabases of sequencing data and 91 million or so unique TCR sequences made up an early release that covered over 550 HLA-typed donors. Among the approximately 420 genotyped donors, around 81% belonged to the genetic ancestry cluster associated with self-reported Caucasian donors. The study aimed to test whether signatures of past pathogen exposure could be identified by cataloging public T cell receptors. The T cell repertoires of some 700 subjects were profiled by immunosequencing and related to cytomegalovirus serostatus. Along with the approximately 650-subject first cohort, a separate validation cohort of around 120 different subjects was used. To predict cytomegalovirus infection status, the study combined high-throughput TCR immunosequencing, statistical association of individual TCRs with disease status, and machine learning. A later analysis re-analyzed previously published TCR beta repertoires from roughly 630 donors and added high-resolution HLA genotyping to study TCR occurrence patterns. Rather than drawing on any new phenotypic data, the later analysis identified candidate immune exposures from TCR beta sequences and the way those sequences occurred across donors. An earlier analysis of some 600 of the donors applied high-throughput TCR beta sequencing to assess whether each TCR beta V gene segment acted as functional or pseudogenic. Donor age, sex, ethnicity and CMV serostatus were compiled together with the repertoire data. A later genetic analysis took genome-wide SNP genotypes for 398 of the 666 donors and used that subset as a discovery cohort. Every discovery cohort repertoire had been produced on one sequencing platform. HLA typing covered class I and class II loci at four-digit resolution. The number of typed donors differed by locus: roughly 620-630 for A, B, C, DRB1 and DQB1; 522 for DQA1; roughly 600 for DPA1; and about 450 for DPB1. Roughly 5 DR-DQ haplotypes were handled as single units for association and clustering, since linkage in the cohort was strong. Among some 400 genotyped donors of the cohort, an average of around 250,000 unique TCR beta nucleotide sequences was sequenced per donor, of which approximately 19% were non-productive. Study-level results and caveats: The earlier analysis of approximately 560 of the donors excluded 15 to 20 rarely observed V segments, including chromosome 9 orphons, because counts were too low. For the cohort, immune exposure information was limited to CMV serostatus. It was suggested by the authors that the approach could potentially be generalized to other disease states and immunological phenotypes. In a later analysis, HLA-associated TCR beta chains showed more clonal expansion and lower generation probabilities than non-associated chains that were equally common. Linkage disequilibrium might explain the correlated functional status among segregating V segments, but an unknown experimental factor could not be excluded. In this cohort, only TCR beta chains were sequenced, and detectable features were limited by the absence of alpha or paired-chain data. A further reported finding was that TCR beta sequences accurately predicted the HLA-A and HLA-B alleles for most subjects in the first cohort. A cluster of highly shared sequence variants was judged likely to be a technical artifact of the sequencing pipeline. In a later analysis, most CMV-associated TCR beta chains were found to appear HLA-restricted, with HLA associations seemingly driven largely by CMV exposure. Because the 87-base-pair reads could not distinguish some IMGT-functional V segments, including TRBV6-2 and TRBV6-3, those segments were excluded. Cytomegalovirus status was reported to be diagnosed by the classifier with high specificity and sensitivity in both the original and validation cohorts. A later genetic analysis reported fewer N-insertions in productive TCRs among donors in an Asian-associated ancestry cluster than the roughly 700-donor mean. Strong co-occurrence of HLA alleles, especially DR and DQ, made assigning TCR associations to individual alleles difficult. A total of roughly 160 TCR beta chains were listed by the study as associated with cytomegalovirus. At a false discovery rate of 0.05, a later analysis linked about 16,000 TCR beta sequences to specific HLA alleles. In a later analysis, TCR association rates were found to vary across HLA loci, with the most associated TCRs seen for DRB1 alleles and the fewest for HLA-C alleles. V-gene and J-gene trimming of TCR beta chains was associated with a missense DCLRE1C variant in a later genetic analysis, and the association was replicated in an independent cohort. A later analysis reported that several top co-occurrence clusters appeared linked to parvovirus B19, influenza, CMV and Epstein-Barr virus. Most TCR sequences were observed very rarely across donors, whereas some public TCRs were present in many individuals. In vitro tests confirmed that three of the cytomegalovirus-associated TCR beta chains recognize cytomegalovirus antigens. In an earlier analysis of about 550 of the donors, most TCR beta V segments were observed in productive rearrangements about 90% or about 30% of the time, broadly matching IMGT annotations. Sequencing depth was assumed to be roughly uniform across donors in the presence/absence analyses, though that assumption may not hold. Because HLA typing was missing for some donors at each locus, association tests included only the typed subset.

V loses 5 bases of germline sequence and J loses 0 bases, and the interval between the two ends is 7 bases. The germline V gene yields SGHTA for CDR1 and FQGTGA for CDR2. The CDR3 runs 13 amino acids, cysteine and phenylalanine included. Only the CDR3 region is kept as DNA, spanning 39 bases read in frame from base 1. The cohort was made up of under 800 healthy bone marrow donors. At the time of sampling, all cohort members were nominally healthy, though unrecorded immune exposures were likely present. The donor was CMV seronegative and belonged to the group of 350 or so seronegative cohort members. Every donor gave a peripheral blood sample, and the peripheral blood mononuclear cells from that sample were used for TCR beta sequencing. Genomic DNA extraction from the blood cell samples was performed with the Qiagen DNeasy Blood Extraction Kit. Library creation used the immunoSEQ multiplex PCR assay. For the multiplex PCR, a mixture combining 60 forward primers for TCR Vbeta segments and 13 reverse primers for TCR Jbeta segments was used. The CDR3 region of rearranged TCR beta genes was amplified from genomic DNA by a multiplex PCR assay. On the Illumina HiSeq System, the amplified TCR beta libraries were sequenced as 87-base-pair reads. The published analysis was carried out like this. A later analysis counted approximately 74 million unique TCR beta chains across the 666 repertoires, and around 9.9 million of these chains were shared by at least two donors. A nearest-neighbor algorithm error-corrected the raw reads and collapsed the reads into unique sequences, merging closely related sequences to remove PCR and sequencing errors. Alignment of CDR3 sequences to IMGT reference sequences was used to assign V, D and J gene segments. Each retained sequence needed at least a six-nucleotide match to both a V gene segment and a J gene segment. A rearrangement counted as productive if the CDR3 had no stop codons and remained in frame with V and J, and every other rearrangement counted as non-productive. CDR3 was defined according to IMGT convention as the region running from the second conserved V-encoded cysteine to the conserved J-encoded phenylalanine. In an earlier analysis of just under 600 of the donors, sequences lacking an unambiguous match to a single V gene segment were excluded. An earlier analysis of several hundred of the donors called V segments functional above 56.7% productive rearrangements and segregating when the between-donor standard deviation exceeded 5%. A statistical classification framework was developed to diagnose cytomegalovirus status using the catalog of TCR beta chain sequences. A later analysis assigned V and J genes by comparing TCR nucleotide sequences with IMGT/GENE-DB human TR gene sequences. A later analysis assigned CDR3 sequences and most-parsimonious VDJ recombination scenarios with the TCRdist pipeline. A later analysis defined each TCR beta chain by its CDR3 amino acid sequence plus V-gene family, and excluded reads lacking a unique V-gene family. In a later analysis, fewer than 650 highly shared, low-generation-probability nucleotide sequences were removed to address suspected cross-contamination and a sequencing artifact. For each public chain, a later analysis derived a clonal expansion index from normalized ranks of inferred template counts within each repertoire. Generation probabilities in a later analysis came from a VDJ recombination model fitted to out-of-frame rearrangements, and those results were checked against IGoR. In a later analysis, TCR-TCR, TCR-HLA and TCR-CMV co-occurrence was scored with hypergeometric tests, and a repertoire-size bias correction was applied to TCR pairs. A later analysis estimated false discovery rates by permuting HLA or CMV assignments 20 times. In a later analysis, co-occurring TCRs were grouped using DBSCAN, with TCRdist sequence similarity added in when clustering inside HLA-allele-positive subsets. Co-occurrence clustering excluded repertoires with fewer than 30,000 or more than 120,000 public chains, plus five with anomalous nucleotide sharing. TCRdb carries this immuneACCESS record with in-frame sequences only. Its versions omit some clonotypes, under half of them owing to an unresolved V gene in the studies checked, with the rest unexplained. That table furnishes V, J and clone size, whereas the DNA furnished D and trimming. This sample gives about 190,000 clones in total; 79% of them show up just once. Together, the top ten hold over 1.5% of the sample.

The V and J genes are TRBV7-3 and TRBJ1-1; tentative D gene TRBD1, with 5 bases matching. The sequenced sample consisted of PBMCs. This sequence originates from a woman aged 18-29 years in good health and CMV-seronegative. The CDR3 protein sequence reads: CASSAQVNTEAFF. Read as DNA, the sequence is TGTGCCAGCAGCGCACAGGTGAACACTGAAGCTTTCTTT. The entire variable domain, with the stretches around the CDR3 drawn from the reference TRBV7-3 and TRBJ1-1 proteins, is GAGVSQTPSNKVTEKGKYVELRCDPISGHTALYWYRQSLGQGPEFLIYFQGTGAADDSGLPNDRFFAVRPEGSVSTLKIQRTERGDSAVYLCASSAQVNTEAFFGQGTRLTVV.